These 30 T cell receptor beta chains came from one sample sequenced in a study of response to subunit inactivated influenza vaccine. MiXCR was run by TCRdb on the RT-PCR reads, yielding one entry per CDR3 protein. This table has about 620,000 distinct CDR3 sequences, over 9.5% appearing once. Sequencing was performed on PBMCs from blood, taken on the day of vaccination. These receptors came from a man in his forties or fifties who received an inactivated influenza vaccine.

This clonotype was seen once. A much larger clone differs by one base, so this may be a read error. The chain combines TRBV3-1 with TRBJ2-1, with 15 bases that match TRBD2. The V segment lost 8 bases and the J segment 1 base; nucleotides outside the gene matches: 12. The germline CDR1 and CDR2 sequences are LGHDT and YNNKEL (reference sequence). The CDR3 sequence is 19 residues long. The CDR3 bases are TGTGCCAGCTGTTTCTTAGGACTAGCGGGAGGGGGGTCCTACAATGAGCAGTTCTTC. Protein: CASCFLGLAGGGSYNEQFF.

There are a few counts of this clonotype. This sequence joins TRBV11-2 and TRBJ1-2; a possible D gene is TRBD1 (5 bases). Trimming cost V 0 bases and J 8 bases, with 10 bases left between them. Germline lookup yields CDR1 SGHAT and CDR2 FQNNGV. The length of the CDR3 is 13 residues. The CDR3 sequence is CASSLERGSGYTF. The CDR3 DNA reads TGTGCCAGCAGCTTAGAGAGGGGTTCCGGCTACACCTTC. The complete variable domain, with remaining parts taken from reference TRBV11-2 and TRBJ1-2, reads EAGVAQSPRYKIIEKRQSVAFWCNPISGHATLYWYQQILGQGPKLLIQFQNNGVVDDSQLPKDRFSAERLKGVDSTLKIQPAKLEDSAVYLCASSLERGSGYTFGSGTRLTVV.

In its sample, this clonotype was seen many times. The genes are TRBV15 and TRBJ2-3; D unclear. Per the germline V gene, CDR1 is LNHNV and CDR2 is YYDKDF (reference sequence). This CDR3 is built from 13 residues. Trimming took off 0 bases at V and 6 bases at J, with 7 bases between the two ends. The CDR3 is CATSRDKLDTQYF. Written as DNA, the CDR3 is TGTGCCACCAGCAGAGATAAGTTGGATACGCAGTATTTT.

This clonotype has more than one count but fewer than ten. The chain employs TRBV5-1 and TRBJ2-2; 9 nucleotides line up with TRBD1. The junction had 6 bases not matched to a gene; V was cut back by 0 bases and J by 3 bases. The CDR3 covers 17 residues. CDR1 is SGHRS and CDR2 is YFSETQ in the germline V gene. This chain's CDR3 is CASSLGLGQGDTGELFF. As DNA, the CDR3 is TGCGCCAGCAGCTTGGGGCTGGGACAGGGAGACACCGGGGAGCTGTTTTTT. The whole variable domain, remainder taken from reference TRBV5-1 and TRBJ2-2, is KAGVTQTPRYLIKTRGQQVTLSCSPISGHRSVSWYQQTPGQGLQFLFEYFSETQRNKGNFPGRFSGRQFSNSRSEMNVSTLELGDSALYLCASSLGLGQGDTGELFFGEGSRLTVL.

This clonotype occurred a few times. V gene TRBV11-2 combines with J gene TRBJ2-1; D ambiguous. The CDR3 is 12 amino acids. V lost 5 bases to trimming and J lost 12 bases, with 14 bases between them. The germline V gene encodes CDR1 SGHAT and CDR2 FQNNGV. This CDR3 reads CASSVYGNRQFF. DNA of the CDR3: TGTGCCAGCAGCGTATATGGGAATAGGCAGTTCTTC.

This clonotype was recorded a few times. CDR3 region: CASSPSGGAIHEQYF. In nucleotides, the CDR3 is TGTGCCAGCAGCCCCTCCGGGGGGGCGATCCACGAGCAGTACTTC. The V call is TRBV9, the J call TRBJ2-7; 8 bases fit TRBD2. CDR1 is SGDLS, CDR2 YYNGEE, per germline. CDR3 length equals 15 residues. V was clipped by 4 bases and J by 5 bases; unmatched bases: 11.

This clonotype was seen more than once but under ten times. This chain links TRBV10-3 with TRBJ2-3, with 10 bases lining up with TRBD2. The length of the CDR3 is 18 residues. After removal of 2 bases from V and 4 bases from J, the junction contained 12 bases not matched to a gene. Germline values: CDR1 ENHRY, CDR2 SYGVKD. CDR3 protein: CAISETQRGGRVADTQYF. DNA of the CDR3: TGTGCCATCAGTGAGACCCAGCGGGGGGGCCGGGTGGCAGATACGCAGTATTTT.

The chain uses TRBV3-1 and TRBJ2-7; a weak D match, TRBD2 (5 bases). Trimming stripped 1 base from V and 3 bases from J, with 10 bases between. The CDR3 contains 14 residues. Germline CDR1 reads LGHDT; CDR2 reads YNNKEL (reference sequence). The CDR3 sequence is CASSQGTGIYEQYF. The CDR3 DNA reads TGTGCCAGCAGCCAAGGGACGGGAATCTACGAGCAGTACTTC.

The J gene is TRBJ1-5, the V gene TRBV3-1, with D perhaps TRBD1 (5 bases). CDR3 length equals 16 residues. Trimming took off 8 bases at V and 12 bases at J, with 29 bases between the two ends. CDR1 and CDR2 (germline): LGHDT, YNNKEL (reference sequence). The CDR3 sequence: CASPTSGTFPGSVQHF. The CDR3 nucleotides are TGTGCCAGCCCCACTTCTGGGACCTTCCCAGGTAGTGTCCAGCATTTT.

This sequence joins TRBV7-8 and TRBJ2-1; D is unclear. Germline CDR1 is SGHVS and CDR2 is FQNEAQ. V was trimmed by 1 base and J by 9 bases, leaving 13 bases between them. There are 14 residues in the CDR3. The CDR3 sequence: CASSLVLSDAEQFF. The CDR3 region has the DNA TGTGCCAGCAGCTTAGTTTTGTCGGATGCTGAGCAGTTCTTC.

This clonotype was seen a handful of times. The CDR3 region is CASSLSGAQEKLFF. For the CDR3, the DNA is TGCGCCAGCAGCTTGTCAGGGGCGCAGGAAAAACTGTTTTTT. V and J are TRBV5-1 and TRBJ1-4, with D perhaps TRBD1 (6 bases). The ends were cut back, 1 base at V and 8 bases at J, with 12 bases in the middle. Germline CDR1 reads SGHRS; CDR2 reads YFSETQ. The CDR3 spans 14 residues.

This clonotype was detected only a few times. The chain links TRBV28 to TRBJ2-2; D perhaps matches TRBD1 (6 bases). The CDR3 sequence is 17 residues long. Germline lookup yields CDR1 MDHEN and CDR2 SYDVKM. V dropped 6 bases and J dropped 3 bases, with 20 bases sitting between them. Here the CDR3 reads CASREDSDRSYTGELFF. In DNA, the CDR3 is TGTGCCAGCAGGGAGGATTCAGACAGGTCCTACACCGGGGAGCTGTTTTTT.

The chain recombines TRBV20-1 with TRBJ2-1; TRBD2 matches 13 bases. Germline V gene lookup returns CDR1 DFQATT and CDR2 SNEGSKA (reference sequence). Losses at the gene ends were 4 bases for V and 8 bases for J; bases not matched to a gene: 11. There are 16 residues in the CDR3. The CDR3 loop reads CSAKSGTSGIFDEQFF. The CDR3 DNA is TGCAGTGCTAAATCCGGGACTAGCGGGATCTTCGATGAGCAGTTCTTC.

The table lists this clonotype with a few counts. The CDR3 DNA is TGCGCCAGCAGCGAGGGAGCTGGACCACCTGAGGAGCAGTTCTTC. This gives the protein CASSEGAGPPEEQFF. V and J are TRBV5-1 and TRBJ2-1; D is possibly TRBD2 (5 bases). This CDR3 has 15 amino acids. Germline-derived CDR1 and CDR2 are SGHRS and YFSETQ. Trimming stripped 4 bases from V and 10 bases from J, with 21 bases between.

This chain connects TRBV15 to TRBJ2-2; TRBD1 matches 7 bases. The germline V gene encodes CDR1 LNHNV and CDR2 YYDKDF (reference sequence). This CDR3 has 16 amino acids. V gave up 0 bases and J gave up 4 bases; unmatched junction bases: 5. CDR3 nucleotide sequence: TGTGCCACCAGCAGAGATGGGACAGCGCGCACCGGGGAGCTGTTTTTT. Translating gives CATSRDGTARTGELFF.

The V and J genes are TRBV15 and TRBJ2-7, with 12 bases aligning to TRBD2. The trim removed 3 bases at V and 2 bases at J, leaving 2 bases unmatched. The germline gives CDR1 LNHNV, CDR2 YYDKDF (reference sequence). The CDR3 runs to 15 residues. The CDR3, as DNA: TGTGCCACCAGCAGGCGACTAGCGGGGGCCTACGAGCAGTACTTC. Its translation: CATSRRLAGAYEQYF.

The CDR3 loop reads CATSDLQASGGNTGELFF. Here the CDR3 DNA reads TGTGCCACCAGTGATTTGCAAGCTAGCGGAGGGAACACCGGGGAGCTGTTTTTT. V and J are TRBV24-1 and TRBJ2-2, with TRBD2 identical over 7 bases. Germline V gene data show CDR1 as KGHDR and CDR2 as SFDVKD. Trimming removed 0 bases from V and 1 base from J; junction bases left unmatched: 7. This CDR3 contains 18 residues.

This clonotype was recorded many times. This rearrangement joins TRBV18 to TRBJ2-3; the match to TRBD2 covers 7 bases. The CDR3 spans 15 residues. Trimming at V came to 4 bases and at J to 0 bases, leaving 4 bases not matched to a gene. Germline V lookup: CDR1 KGHSH, CDR2 LQKENI. CDR3 DNA sequence: TGTGCCAGCTCACGTGTAGCGGGTAGCACAGATACGCAGTATTTT. It specifies CASSRVAGSTDTQYF.

The chain joins TRBV29-1 to TRBJ2-3; 12 bases line up with TRBD2. Germline V lookup: CDR1 SQVTM, CDR2 ANQGSEA. The length of the CDR3 is 13 residues. With V trimmed by 7 bases and J by 3 bases, 2 bases remained unmatched. The CDR3 bases are TGCAGCGGTGGACTAGCGGGGACAGATACGCAGTATTTT. It encodes CSGGLAGTDTQYF.

This clonotype was observed a few times. The chain links TRBV25-1 to TRBJ2-5; D is ambiguous. Deletions cut 4 bases from V and 3 bases from J, with 9 bases between. The germline V gene has CDR1 MGHDK and CDR2 SYGVNS. The length of the CDR3 is 13 residues. CDR3 region: CASSADTKETQYF. CDR3 in DNA: TGTGCCAGCAGTGCTGACACTAAAGAGACCCAGTACTTC.

This clonotype occurred a few times. The chain has TRBV18 and TRBJ2-5; 7 bases line up with TRBD1. Germline V gives CDR1 KGHSH, CDR2 LQKENI. This CDR3 region has 15 residues. V lost 1 base and J lost 2; bases outside the gene matches: 4. The CDR3 nucleotides read TGTGCCAGCTCACCACGACAGGGCGGACAAGAGACCCAGTACTTC. Its translation is CASSPRQGGQETQYF.

Only a few counts were recorded for this clonotype. V and J are TRBV30 and TRBJ2-3; D gene uncertain. The germline gives CDR1 GTSNPN, CDR2 SVGIG (reference sequence). The CDR3 is made up of 14 amino acids. Trimming stripped 0 bases from V and 1 base from J, with 8 bases between. The CDR3 loop is CAWSVALGTDTQYF. The CDR3 coding sequence is TGTGCCTGGAGTGTAGCTCTGGGCACAGATACGCAGTATTTT.

The rearrangement uses TRBV7-8 and TRBJ2-7; D perhaps matches TRBD1 (6 bases). The CDR3 runs 13 residues. Germline V gene lookup returns CDR1 SGHVS and CDR2 FQNEAQ. V was pared by 10 bases and J by 1 base, with 14 bases between. CDR3 loop: CATSGTPSYEQYF. In DNA, the CDR3 is TGTGCCACATCCGGGACACCATCCTACGAGCAGTACTTC. Full variable domain (rest looked up from reference TRBV7-8 and TRBJ2-7): GAGVSQSPRYKVAKRGQDVALRCDPISGHVSLFWYQQALGQGPEFLTYFQNEAQLDKSGLPSDRFFAERPEGSVSTLKIQRTQQEDSAVYLCATSGTPSYEQYFGPGTRLTVT.

This clonotype occurred a few times. The CDR3 loop reads CASSVGQAYGTDTQYF. The DNA of the CDR3 is TGTGCCAGCAGCGTAGGGCAGGCCTACGGGACAGATACGCAGTATTTT. The chain uses TRBV9 and TRBJ2-3; the D is unclear. Germline assignment: CDR1 SGDLS and CDR2 YYNGEE. The CDR3 is 16 amino acids. V was cut by 0 bases and J by 3 bases, with 14 bases left in between.

This clonotype was found a few times. The V call is TRBV5-1, the J call TRBJ2-5; no definite D call. The germline V and J ends were trimmed by 0 bases and 6 bases, with 12 bases remaining between them. The CDR3 consists of 14 residues. Per germline, CDR1 SGHRS and CDR2 YFSETQ. In DNA form, the CDR3 reads TGCGCCAGCAGCTTGGAGTCAGCCGGAAAGACCCAGTACTTC. The encoded protein is CASSLESAGKTQYF.

The table lists this clonotype with a few counts. The chain has TRBV12-3 or TRBV12-4 and TRBJ1-2; the D is unclear. This CDR3 region has 14 residues. Trimming took 5 bases from V and 8 from J, leaving 18 bases between them. CDR3 bases: TGTGCCAGCAGTACACTGCCCGGGGAGTCGGGCTACACCTTC. It encodes CASSTLPGESGYTF.

The V call is TRBV7-9, the J call TRBJ2-5; TRBD2 is a possible D gene (7 bases). Germline assignment: CDR1 SEHNR and CDR2 FQNEAQ (reference sequence). Trimming removed 5 bases from V and 5 bases from J, with 15 bases in between. The CDR3 has 14 amino acids. The CDR3, as DNA: TGTGCCAGCAGCCTTAACGGGGGGCCGGAGACCCAGTACTTC. Encoded protein: CASSLNGGPETQYF.

The chain combines TRBV12-3 or TRBV12-4 with TRBJ2-3; TRBD1 agrees at 9 bases. Trimming at V came to 6 bases and at J to 1 base, leaving 5 bases not matched to a gene. The CDR3 sequence is 15 residues long. The CDR3 region is CASRQDRGGTDTQYF. Written as DNA, the CDR3 is TGTGCCAGCAGGCAGGACAGGGGAGGCACAGATACGCAGTATTTT.

The J gene is TRBJ2-2, the V gene TRBV7-2; 11 nucleotides align to TRBD2. CDR1 is SGHTA, CDR2 FQGNSA, per germline. The J segment lost 1 base and the V segment lost 1 base, leaving 2 bases of the junction unmatched. The CDR3 sequence is 17 residues long. CDR3 DNA: TGTGCCAGCAGCTTAGTGGGGACTAGCGGGAACACCGGGGAGCTGTTTTTT. Residues: CASSLVGTSGNTGELFF. Supplemented by reference TRBV7-2 and TRBJ2-2, the full variable domain reads GAGVSQSPSNKVTEKGKDVELRCDPISGHTALYWYRQSLGQGLEFLIYFQGNSAPDKSGLPSDRFSAERTGGSVSTLTIQRTQQEDSAVYLCASSLVGTSGNTGELFFGEGSRLTVL.

This chain links TRBV5-1 with TRBJ2-1; TRBD2 aligns across 7 bases. CDR3 length: 15 amino acids. V shed 4 bases and J 4 bases; nucleotides not matched to a gene: 8. Germline CDR1 SGHRS, CDR2 YFSETQ. In DNA, the CDR3 is TGCGCCAGCAGCACTAGGACTAGTGCTTACAATGAGCAGTTCTTC. It translates to CASSTRTSAYNEQFF.